This T cell receptor beta chain came from a study of T cell responses to AZD1222 COVID-19 vaccine. As to this clone: Its target is unknown.

The study's findings and limits: Dominant CD4 TCR responses targeted spike regions 160-218 and 743-854. Donors, mostly white British, included more females; clonal diversity was possibly underestimated. Seropositive status at baseline applied to only 5 to 7 AZD1222 recipients.

Clones were read by immunoSEQ multiplex PCR, and TCRdb kept only the in-frame ones, dropping some. The sample carries about 130,000 clones, approximately 85% recorded once. CDR1 SNHLY and CDR2 FYNNEI come from the germline V gene. The CDR3 runs to 14 residues. After removal of 5 bases from V and 4 bases from J, the junction contained 6 bases not matched to a gene. The material sequenced was peripheral blood, taken on day 0 of AZD1222 vaccination. The clonotype originates from an adult in good health. This rearrangement joins TRBV2 to TRBJ1-2, with 8 bases lining up with TRBD1. The chain's CDR3 is CASSSTGEAYGYTF. The CDR3 DNA reads as TGTGCCAGCAGTTCGACAGGGGAGGCCTATGGCTACACCTTC.